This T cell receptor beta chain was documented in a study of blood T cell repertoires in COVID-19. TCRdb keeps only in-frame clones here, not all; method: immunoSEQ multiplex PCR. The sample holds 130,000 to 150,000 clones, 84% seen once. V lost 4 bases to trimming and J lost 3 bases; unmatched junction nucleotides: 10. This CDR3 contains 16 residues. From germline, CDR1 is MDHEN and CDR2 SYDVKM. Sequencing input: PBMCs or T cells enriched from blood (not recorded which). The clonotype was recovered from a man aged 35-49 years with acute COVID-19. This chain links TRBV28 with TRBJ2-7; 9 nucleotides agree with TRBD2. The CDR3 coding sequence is TGTGCCAGCAGTTCTCGTAGCGGGAGACGAATCTACGAGCAGTACTTC. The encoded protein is CASSSRSGRRIYEQYF.